This T cell receptor (beta chain) was recorded in a study of shared clonotypes between healthy human individuals. Whole-study findings and limits: It was observed that 5% to 6.5% of naive CD4 clonotypes were shared across several donors.

TCRdb's table, derived via immunoSEQ multiplex PCR, lists solely in-frame clones and lacks some. The data hold about 1.1 million clones, with about four fifths observed a single time. A remark on this clone: What it recognizes is unknown.

V shed 1 base and J shed 4 bases, with 8 bases lying between them. CDR3 length: 14 residues. The germline V gene encodes CDR1 SGHVS and CDR2 FNYEAQ. This chain links TRBV7-6 with TRBJ2-1; D is uncertain. The TCR was taken from a man younger than 35 in good health. Some clones in this sample may be carry-over from other donors' samples. Sequenced input: memory CD4+ T cells from PBMCs. Regarding subset: CD45RA-negative fraction. The CDR3 sequence: CASSLGVSYNEQFF. The CDR3 coding sequence is TGTGCCAGCAGCTTAGGGGTTTCATACAATGAGCAGTTCTTC.